The sample holds a few counts of the clone carrying this T cell receptor (beta chain). Its matching antigen is unknown. V lost 3 bases and J 16 bases, leaving 22 bases between the germline ends. Germline CDR1 reads SNHLY; CDR2 reads FYNNEI. The CDR3 extends over 14 amino acids. The sample comes from a study of cytomegalovirus exposure and HLA in healthy donors. The study, taken as a whole, reports: Sequencing probably produced one cluster of sequence variants that were highly shared. A previous analysis found most TCR beta V segments productive roughly 90% or roughly 30% of the time. Per published accounts, TCR beta sequences correctly predicted the HLA-A and HLA-B alleles of most subjects.

The PCR contained 60 Vbeta and 13 Jbeta primers. Sequencing was performed with immunoSEQ multiplex PCR; in TCRdb, only in-frame clones are kept and a portion is missing. The sample shows under 150,000 clones, about three quarters of them seen only once. The sample taken for sequencing was PBMCs. The chain has TRBV2 and TRBJ2-1, with D maybe TRBD1 (6 bases). This TCR was sampled from a female donor in good health and CMV-seropositive. CDR3 region: CASSDDDRVLGGFF. The DNA of the CDR3 is TGTGCCAGCAGTGATGACGACCGAGTCTTAGGGGGATTCTTC.